This T cell receptor (beta chain) was sequenced during a study of blood T cells in healthy people across ages. A second about 6 to 11 cycle PCR used barcoded and J-beta primers. Each cDNA molecule was tagged by a template-switch adaptor with 12 random nucleotides. TCRdb reanalysed the 5' RACE reads using MiXCR and keeps one entry per CDR3 protein. The sample consists of roughly 1,500,000 distinct CDR3 sequences, around 42% of them appearing once. Study outcomes and limitations: Leaving the PBMCs unsorted stopped any conclusive comparison of naive versus antigen-experienced cells. A roughly linear fall in TCR beta diversity per million T cells was seen with increasing age. Donor CMV status, an unknown factor, possibly confounded changes in expanded clonotypes.

The CDR3 extends over 18 amino acids. From germline, CDR1 is KGHSH and CDR2 LQKENI. Trimming took 2 bases from V and 4 from J; bases not matched to a gene: 9. Regarding this clonotype: Antigen: not known.

J is TRBJ2-1 and V is TRBV18; 12 bases align to TRBD2. The source is a woman younger than 35 in good health. The sample consisted of blood. The CDR3 protein is CASSPSRLTSGSYNEQFF. CDR3 DNA: TGTGCCAGCTCACCATCGCGTTTGACTAGCGGGAGTTACAATGAGCAGTTCTTC.